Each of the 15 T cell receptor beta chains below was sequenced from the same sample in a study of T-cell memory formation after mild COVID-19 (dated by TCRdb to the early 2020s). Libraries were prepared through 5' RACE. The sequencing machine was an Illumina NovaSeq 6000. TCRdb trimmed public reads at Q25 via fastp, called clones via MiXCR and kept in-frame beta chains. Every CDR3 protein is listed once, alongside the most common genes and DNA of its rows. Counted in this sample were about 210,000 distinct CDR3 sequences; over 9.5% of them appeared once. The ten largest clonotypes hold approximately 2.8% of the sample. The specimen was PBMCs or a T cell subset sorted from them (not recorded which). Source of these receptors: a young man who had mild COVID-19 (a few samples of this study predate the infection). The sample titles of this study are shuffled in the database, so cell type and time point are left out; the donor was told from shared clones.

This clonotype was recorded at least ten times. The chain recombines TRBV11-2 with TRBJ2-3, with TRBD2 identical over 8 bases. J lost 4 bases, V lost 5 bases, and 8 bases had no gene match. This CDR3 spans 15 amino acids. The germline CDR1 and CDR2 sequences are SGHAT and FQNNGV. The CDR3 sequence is CASSLSGLDSDTQYF. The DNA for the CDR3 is TGTGCCAGCAGCCTCTCGGGACTAGATTCAGATACGCAGTATTTT.

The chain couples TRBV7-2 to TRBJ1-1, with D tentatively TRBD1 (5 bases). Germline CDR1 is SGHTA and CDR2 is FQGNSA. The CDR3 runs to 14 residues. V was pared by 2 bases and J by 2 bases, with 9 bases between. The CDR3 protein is CASSLQGYNTEAFF. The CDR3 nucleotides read TGTGCCAGCAGCTTACAGGGCTACAACACTGAAGCTTTCTTT.

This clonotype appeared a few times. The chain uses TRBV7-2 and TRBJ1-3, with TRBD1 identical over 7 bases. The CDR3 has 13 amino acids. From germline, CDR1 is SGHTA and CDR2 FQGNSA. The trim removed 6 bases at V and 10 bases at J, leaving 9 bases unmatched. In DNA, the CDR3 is TGTGCCAGCAGATCTTCGACAGGGTCTACCATATATTTT. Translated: CASRSSTGSTIYF.

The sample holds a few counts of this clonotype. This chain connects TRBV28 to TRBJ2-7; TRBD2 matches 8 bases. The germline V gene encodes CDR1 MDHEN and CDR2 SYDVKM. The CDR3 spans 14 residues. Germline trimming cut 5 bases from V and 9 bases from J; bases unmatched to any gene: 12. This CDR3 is CASSTSGQLWGQYV. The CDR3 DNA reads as TGTGCCAGCAGTACTAGCGGACAACTTTGGGGGCAGTACGTC.

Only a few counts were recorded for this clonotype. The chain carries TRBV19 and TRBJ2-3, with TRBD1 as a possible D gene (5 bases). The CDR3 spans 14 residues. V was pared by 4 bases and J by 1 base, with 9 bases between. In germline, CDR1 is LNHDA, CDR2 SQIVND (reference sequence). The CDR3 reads CASSRQTGTDTQYF. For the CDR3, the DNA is TGTGCCAGTAGTAGACAGACGGGCACAGATACGCAGTATTTT.

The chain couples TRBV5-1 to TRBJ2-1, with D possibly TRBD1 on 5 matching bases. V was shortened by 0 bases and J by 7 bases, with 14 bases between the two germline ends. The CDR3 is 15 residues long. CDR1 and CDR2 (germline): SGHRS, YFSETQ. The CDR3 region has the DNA TGCGCCAGCAGCTTGGGTGCCCAGGGTTTGAATGAGCAGTTCTTC. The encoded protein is CASSLGAQGLNEQFF.

The CDR3 reads CASSIIVEETQYF. The CDR3 coding sequence is TGCGCCAGCAGCATCATAGTAGAAGAGACCCAGTACTTC. The gene calls are TRBV5-1 and TRBJ2-5; D call uncertain. This CDR3 region has 13 residues. CDR1 is SGHRS, CDR2 YFSETQ, per germline. Trimming pared 4 bases from V and 3 bases from J, leaving 10 bases between.

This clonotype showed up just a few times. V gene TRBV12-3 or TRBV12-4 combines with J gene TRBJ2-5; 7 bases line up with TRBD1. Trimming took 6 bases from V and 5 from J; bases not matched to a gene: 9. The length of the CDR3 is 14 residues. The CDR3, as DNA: TGTGCCAGCAGAGCGACAGGGATTGGGGAGACCCAGTACTTC. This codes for CASRATGIGETQYF.

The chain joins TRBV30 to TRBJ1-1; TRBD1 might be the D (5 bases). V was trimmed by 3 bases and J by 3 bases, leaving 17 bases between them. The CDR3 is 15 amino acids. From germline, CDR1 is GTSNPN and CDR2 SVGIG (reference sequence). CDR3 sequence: CAWSRRDRFDTEAFF. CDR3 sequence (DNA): TGTGCCTGGAGCAGAAGAGACAGATTCGACACTGAAGCTTTCTTT.

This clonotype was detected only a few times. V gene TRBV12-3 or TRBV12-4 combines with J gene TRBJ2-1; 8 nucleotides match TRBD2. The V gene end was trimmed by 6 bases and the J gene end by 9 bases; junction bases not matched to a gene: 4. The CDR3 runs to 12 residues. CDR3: CASRPTSGEQFF. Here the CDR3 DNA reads TGTGCCAGCAGACCCACTAGCGGTGAGCAGTTCTTC.

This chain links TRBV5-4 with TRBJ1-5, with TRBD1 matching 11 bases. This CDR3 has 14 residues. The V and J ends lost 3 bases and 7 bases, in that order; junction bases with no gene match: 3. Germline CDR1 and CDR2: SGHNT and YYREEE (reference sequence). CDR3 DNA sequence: TGTGCCAGCAGCTCGGGACAGGGGGACCAGCCCCAGCATTTT. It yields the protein CASSSGQGDQPQHF.

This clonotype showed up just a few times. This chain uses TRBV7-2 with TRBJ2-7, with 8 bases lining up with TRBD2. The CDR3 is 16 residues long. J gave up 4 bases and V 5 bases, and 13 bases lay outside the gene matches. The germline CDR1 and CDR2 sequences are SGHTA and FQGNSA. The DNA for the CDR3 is TGTGCCAGCAGCCCCTACGGGGGGGGCGCTAGGTACGAGCAGTACTTC. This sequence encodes CASSPYGGGARYEQYF.

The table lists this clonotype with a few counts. CDR3 amino acids: CASSPTGDGSTDTQYF. DNA for the CDR3: TGCGCCAGCAGCCCAACGGGGGACGGTAGCACAGATACGCAGTATTTT. This chain joins TRBV5-1 and TRBJ2-3, with TRBD2 as a possible D gene (6 bases). Germline V gene sequence: CDR1 SGHRS, CDR2 YFSETQ. The CDR3 is 16 residues long. V shed 4 bases and J shed 0 bases, with 15 bases lying between them.

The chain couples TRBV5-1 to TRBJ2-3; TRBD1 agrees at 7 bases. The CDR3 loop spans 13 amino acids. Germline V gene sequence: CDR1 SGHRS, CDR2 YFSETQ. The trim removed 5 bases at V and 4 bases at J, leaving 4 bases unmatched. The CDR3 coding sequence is TGCGCCAGCAGGACAGGGTTTGCAGATACGCAGTATTTT. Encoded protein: CASRTGFADTQYF.

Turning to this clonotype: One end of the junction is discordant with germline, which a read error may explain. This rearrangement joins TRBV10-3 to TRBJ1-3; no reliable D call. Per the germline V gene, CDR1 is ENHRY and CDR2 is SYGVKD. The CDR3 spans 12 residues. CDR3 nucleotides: TGTGCCATCAGTGACCCAGGAAGCACCATATATTTT. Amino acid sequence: CAISDPGSTIYF.